The 18 T cell receptor beta chains below all came from one sample that was sequenced in a study of Graves' ophthalmopathy and Graves' hyperthyroidism. The authors amplified TCR beta CDR3 regions, and they did so from RNA transcripts for repertoire sequencing. HTBI primers served in a first-round RT-PCR, which a second-round multiplex PCR followed. A single record per CDR3 protein comes from TCRdb applying MiXCR to the multiplex PCR reads. The sample has over a million distinct CDR3 sequences, about 40% seen once. Sequences were obtained from peripheral blood or thyroid tissue (not recorded which). Source of these receptors: an adult man with Graves' hyperthyroidism.

The table lists this clonotype with a few counts. J is TRBJ1-3 and V is TRBV9, with D unclear. V lost 0 bases, J lost 4 bases, and 14 bases lay in between. The CDR3 consists of 16 residues. Looked up from germline, CDR1 is SGDLS and CDR2 is YYNGEE. CDR3 sequence: CASSVELSGLGNTIYF. CDR3 DNA: TGTGCCAGCAGCGTAGAACTATCTGGGCTCGGAAACACCATATATTTT.

The chain employs TRBV6-5 and TRBJ1-1; D not resolved. The ends were cut back, 7 bases at V and 0 bases at J, with 15 bases in the middle. This CDR3 has 15 residues. CDR1 and CDR2 (germline): MNHEY, SVGAGI. The CDR3 nucleotides read TGTGCCAGCACCCCTGGCCGGGCGGTGAACACTGAAGCTTTCTTT. Amino acids: CASTPGRAVNTEAFF.

The chain couples TRBV7-8 to TRBJ1-3; 7 bases align to TRBD1. The V segment lost 7 bases and the J segment 4 bases; nucleotides outside the gene matches: 7. The germline V gene has CDR1 SGHVS and CDR2 FQNEAQ. The CDR3 contains 14 residues. CDR3 in amino acids: CASIEGAKGNTIYF. The CDR3, as DNA: TGTGCCAGCATCGAGGGGGCGAAAGGAAACACCATATATTTT.

V and J are TRBV15 and TRBJ1-2; D call uncertain. The germline V gene has CDR1 LNHNV and CDR2 YYDKDF (reference sequence). This CDR3 region has 12 residues. Deletions cut 3 bases from V and 8 bases from J, with 10 bases between. CDR3 nucleotide sequence: TGTGCCACCAGCAGGGAAACGGGAGGCTACACCTTC. Amino acids: CATSRETGGYTF. The whole variable domain, remainder taken from reference TRBV15 and TRBJ1-2, is DAMVIQNPRYQVTQFGKPVTLSCSQTLNHNVMYWYQQKSSQAPKLLFHYYDKDFNNEADTPDNFQSRRPNTSFCFLDIRSPGLGDTAMYLCATSRETGGYTFGSGTRLTVV.

The sample holds a few counts of this clonotype. V is TRBV19 and J is TRBJ1-5; D is possibly TRBD1 (5 bases). Germline V CDR1 and CDR2: LNHDA, SQIVND (reference sequence). The CDR3 runs 13 residues. V was shortened by 1 base and J by 5 bases, with 6 bases between the two germline ends. The CDR3 DNA sequence: TGTGCCAGTAGTATAGGGGGCCATCAGCCCCAGCATTTT. Amino acids: CASSIGGHQPQHF. Looking up the rest from reference TRBV19 and TRBJ1-5 gives the full variable domain: DGGITQSPKYLFRKEGQNVTLSCEQNLNHDAMYWYRQDPGQGLRLIYYSQIVNDFQKGDIAEGYSVSREKKESFPLTVTSAQKNPTAFYLCASSIGGHQPQHFGDGTRLSIL.

This clonotype has a count of ten or more. The rearrangement uses TRBV7-9 and TRBJ1-6; weak D call: TRBD1 (6 bases). The CDR3 has 15 amino acids. V lost 5 bases and J lost 8, with 16 bases in between. Germline loops: CDR1 SEHNR, CDR2 FQNEAQ (reference sequence). The CDR3 region is CASSLWGRGDSPLHF. CDR3 coding DNA: TGTGCCAGCAGCCTATGGGGTAGGGGGGATTCACCCCTCCACTTT.

This clonotype was found a few times. The chain has TRBV7-2 and TRBJ2-7, with 8 bases lining up with TRBD1. The trim removed 5 bases at V and 4 bases at J, leaving 10 bases unmatched. In germline, CDR1 is SGHTA, CDR2 FQGNSA. There are 15 residues in the CDR3. The CDR3 sequence: CASSQESTGGYEQYF. CDR3 bases: TGTGCCAGCAGCCAAGAAAGCACAGGGGGTTACGAGCAGTACTTC.

This clonotype has at least ten counts. This chain joins TRBV7-2 and TRBJ1-5; no definite D call. The CDR3 is 13 amino acids. CDR1 is SGHTA and CDR2 is FQGNSA in the germline V gene. Trimming shortened V by 5 bases and J by 7 bases, and 12 bases separated the two germline ends. CDR3 in DNA: TGTGCCAGCAGCCCCCCGGGAGCCCAGCCCCAGCATTTT. Translated, it gives CASSPPGAQPQHF.

This sequence joins TRBV5-1 and TRBJ2-5; 10 bases are shared with TRBD2. Germline CDR1 reads SGHRS; CDR2 reads YFSETQ. J was trimmed by 4 bases and V by 7 bases; bases with no gene match: 10. This CDR3 comprises 15 residues. CDR3: CASYSLAGAPETQYF. As DNA, the CDR3 is TGCGCCAGCTACAGCCTAGCGGGGGCTCCAGAGACCCAGTACTTC.

This clonotype was counted ten times or more. This sequence joins TRBV5-8 and TRBJ2-5; 7 bases match TRBD2. Germline CDR1 SGHTS, CDR2 YDEGEE. This CDR3 comprises 15 residues. J lost 1 base, V lost 2 bases, and 5 bases had no gene match. The CDR3 DNA is TGTGCCAGCAGCTTAGGCGGGAGACCCCAAGAGACCCAGTACTTC. Its protein product is CASSLGGRPQETQYF.

This chain links TRBV4-1 with TRBJ1-1, with D possibly matching TRBD1 (5 bases). The CDR3 is 13 residues long. Germline CDR1 is MGHRA and CDR2 is YSYEKL. Trimming shortened V by 7 bases and J by 5 bases, and 14 bases separated the two germline ends. Here the CDR3 DNA reads TGCGCCAGCACACAGGTGGGGGTAACTGAAGCTTTCTTT. Protein product: CASTQVGVTEAFF.

This chain links TRBV5-4 with TRBJ1-1, with 7 bases lining up with TRBD1. Per the germline V gene, CDR1 is SGHNT and CDR2 is YYREEE (reference sequence). Trimming at V came to 2 bases and at J to 3 bases, leaving 4 bases not matched to a gene. The CDR3 loop spans 14 amino acids. CDR3 nucleotides: TGTGCCAGCAGCTTAGTCCAGGGGGACACTGAAGCTTTCTTT. As protein: CASSLVQGDTEAFF. Full variable domain (remainder filled in from reference TRBV5-4 and TRBJ1-1): ETGVTQSPTHLIKTRGQQVTLRCSSQSGHNTVSWYQQALGQGPQFIFQYYREEENGRGNFPPRFSGLQFPNYSSELNVNALELDDSALYLCASSLVQGDTEAFFGQGTRLTVV.

This clonotype was observed many times. This chain joins TRBV2 and TRBJ1-5; unclear D gene. Per the germline V gene, CDR1 is SNHLY and CDR2 is FYNNEI. This CDR3 has 14 amino acids. Trimming left V 7 bases short and J 0 bases short, with 10 bases between. The CDR3 reads CASTAENSNQPQHF. Here the CDR3 DNA reads TGTGCCAGCACCGCGGAAAATAGCAATCAGCCCCAGCATTTT.

The J gene is TRBJ1-2, the V gene TRBV29-1, with TRBD1 matching 12 bases. This CDR3 is built from 17 residues. The J segment lost 3 bases and the V segment lost 6 bases, leaving 14 bases of the junction unmatched. Germline CDR1 and CDR2: SQVTM and ANQGSEA. The CDR3 loop is CSVRPGTGGDGDYGYTF. The CDR3 DNA is TGCAGCGTGAGGCCCGGGACAGGGGGCGATGGCGACTATGGCTACACCTTC.

This clonotype was observed a few times. The chain links TRBV14 to TRBJ2-7; D possibly corresponds to TRBD2 (6 bases). The ends were cut back, 2 bases at V and 3 bases at J, with 14 bases in the middle. The germline CDR1 and CDR2 sequences are SGHDN and FVKESK. This CDR3 contains 15 residues. The DNA for the CDR3 is TGTGCCAGCAGCCAAATGTCTAGCGCGAACTACGAGCAGTACTTC. Translation gives CASSQMSSANYEQYF.

About this clonotype: A much larger clone lies one base from this, so it may be a read error. The genes are TRBV15 and TRBJ2-7; a weak D match, TRBD2 (7 bases). The CDR3 length is 15 residues. CDR1 is LNHNV and CDR2 is YYDKDF in the germline V gene (reference sequence). CDR3 coding DNA: TGTGCCACCAGCAGAGTTCGGGGGGCTTCCTACAAGCAGTACTTC. Amino acid sequence: CATSRVRGASYKQYF.

Notes on this clonotype: A much bigger clone sits one base away, suggesting this may be a read error. The J gene is TRBJ1-1, the V gene TRBV20-1; 7 bases fit TRBD1. This CDR3 spans 13 amino acids. With V trimmed by 8 bases and J by 4 bases, 10 bases remained unmatched. Germline CDR1 is DFQATT and CDR2 is SNEGSKA (reference sequence). CDR3 nucleotide sequence: TGCAGTCCTGACAGGGAAGTGGGCACTGAAGCTTTCTTT. This encodes CSPDREVGTEAFF.

This clonotype occurred a few times. The chain combines TRBV27 with TRBJ2-7; 7 bases match TRBD1. The CDR3 contains 13 residues. Per the germline V gene, CDR1 is MNHEY and CDR2 is SMNVEV (reference sequence). J was trimmed by 7 bases and V by 6 bases; bases with no gene match: 9. The DNA for the CDR3 is TGTGCCAGCAGCCCCAACAGGGGAAGGGAGCAGTACTTC. It is translated as CASSPNRGREQYF.